The sequence of this T cell receptor (beta chain) was determined in a study of shared T cell receptors in the human thymus. Some clones are missing from TCRdb's copy, which holds only in-frame ones; the method was immunoSEQ multiplex PCR. The sample contains about 500,000 clones, approximately 78% of which appear only once. Germline CDR1 SQVTM, CDR2 ANQGSEA. This CDR3 comprises 18 residues. Trimming cost V 4 bases and J 0 bases, with 22 bases left between them. Separately, the same data were catalogued under a study of human thymus T cells. As that report states: Resections from corrective heart surgery provided thymus tissue. It looked as if thymic and blood repertoires used V and J genes in a biased way.

The sequenced sample consisted of thymocytes. The TCR comes from a boy younger than two with a congenital heart defect. The rearrangement links TRBV29-1 to TRBJ2-1; D remains ambiguous. CDR3 loop: CSVVRLLLTSSSYNEQFF. Here the CDR3 DNA reads TGCAGCGTTGTCCGACTGCTACTAACGTCGAGCTCCTACAATGAGCAGTTCTTC.